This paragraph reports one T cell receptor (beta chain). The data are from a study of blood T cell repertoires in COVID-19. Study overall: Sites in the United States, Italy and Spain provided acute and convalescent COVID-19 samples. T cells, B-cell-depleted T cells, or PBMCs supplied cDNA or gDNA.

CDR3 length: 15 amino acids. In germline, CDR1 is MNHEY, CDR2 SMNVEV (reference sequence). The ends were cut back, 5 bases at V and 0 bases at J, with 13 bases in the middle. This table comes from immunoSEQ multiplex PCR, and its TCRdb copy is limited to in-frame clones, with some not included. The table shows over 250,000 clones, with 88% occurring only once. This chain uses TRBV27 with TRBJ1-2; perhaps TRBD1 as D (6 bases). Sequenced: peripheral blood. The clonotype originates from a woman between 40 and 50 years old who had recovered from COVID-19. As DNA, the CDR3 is TGTGCCAGCAGTCCTACGGGACACGCTAACTATGGCTACACCTTC. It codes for CASSPTGHANYGYTF.